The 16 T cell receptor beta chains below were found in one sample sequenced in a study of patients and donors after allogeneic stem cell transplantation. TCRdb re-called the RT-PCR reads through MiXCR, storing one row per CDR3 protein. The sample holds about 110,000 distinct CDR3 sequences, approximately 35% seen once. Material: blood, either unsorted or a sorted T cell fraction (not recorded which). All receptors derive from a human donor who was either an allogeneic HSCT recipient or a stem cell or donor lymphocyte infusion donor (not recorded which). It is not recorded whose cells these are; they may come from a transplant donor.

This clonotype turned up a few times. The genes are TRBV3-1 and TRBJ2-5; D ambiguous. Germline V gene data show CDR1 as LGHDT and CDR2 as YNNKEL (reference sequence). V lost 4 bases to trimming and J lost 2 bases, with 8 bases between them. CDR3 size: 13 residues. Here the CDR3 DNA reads TGTGCCAGCAGCCGACTGGATCAAGAGACCCAGTACTTC. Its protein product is CASSRLDQETQYF.

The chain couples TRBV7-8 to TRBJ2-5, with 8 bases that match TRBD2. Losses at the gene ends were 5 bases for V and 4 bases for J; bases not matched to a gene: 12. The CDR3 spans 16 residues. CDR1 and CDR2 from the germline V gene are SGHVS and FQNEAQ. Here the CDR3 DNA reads TGTGCCAGCAGCGACTTAGGACTAGCCCGGGGAGAGACCCAGTACTTC. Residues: CASSDLGLARGETQYF.

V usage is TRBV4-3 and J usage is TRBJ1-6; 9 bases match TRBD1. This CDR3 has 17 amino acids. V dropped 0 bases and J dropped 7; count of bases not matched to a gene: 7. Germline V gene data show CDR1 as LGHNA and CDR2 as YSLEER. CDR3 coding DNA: TGCGCCAGCAGCCAAGATCGGGGACAGGGAGTCAATTCACCCCTCCACTTT. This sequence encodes CASSQDRGQGVNSPLHF.

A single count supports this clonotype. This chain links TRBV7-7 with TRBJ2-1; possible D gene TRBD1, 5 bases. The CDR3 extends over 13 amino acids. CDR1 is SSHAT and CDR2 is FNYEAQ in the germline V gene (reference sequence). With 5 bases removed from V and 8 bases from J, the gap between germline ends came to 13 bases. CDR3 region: CASSQGRRDEQFF. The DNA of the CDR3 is TGTGCCAGCAGCCAGGGAAGAAGAGATGAGCAGTTCTTC. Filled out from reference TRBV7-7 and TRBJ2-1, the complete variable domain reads GAGVSQSPRYKVTKRGQDVTLRCDPISSHATLYWYQQALGQGPEFLTYFNYEAQPDKSGLPSDRFSAERPEGSISTLTIQRTEQRDSAMYRCASSQGRRDEQFFGPGTRLTVL.

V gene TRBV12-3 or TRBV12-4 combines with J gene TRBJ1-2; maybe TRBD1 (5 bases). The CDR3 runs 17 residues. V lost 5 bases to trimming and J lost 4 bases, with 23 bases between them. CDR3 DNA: TGTGCCAGCAGTACTACAGGTTCTCGAGGGGATAGCTATGGCTACACCTTC. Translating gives CASSTTGSRGDSYGYTF.

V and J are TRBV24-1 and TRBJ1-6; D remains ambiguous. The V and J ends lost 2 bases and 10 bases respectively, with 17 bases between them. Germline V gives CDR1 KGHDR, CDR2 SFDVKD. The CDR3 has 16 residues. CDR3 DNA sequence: TGTGCCACCAGTGATTCAGCCCGGGAAGGCGAATCACCCCTCCACTTT. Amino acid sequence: CATSDSAREGESPLHF.

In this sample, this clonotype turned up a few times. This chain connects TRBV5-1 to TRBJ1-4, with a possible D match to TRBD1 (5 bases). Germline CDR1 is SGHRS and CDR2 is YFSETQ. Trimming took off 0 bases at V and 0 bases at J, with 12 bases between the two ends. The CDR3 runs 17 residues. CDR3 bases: TGCGCCAGCAGCTTGGCCGGGAGGGGAGCAACTAATGAAAAACTGTTTTTT. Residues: CASSLAGRGATNEKLFF.

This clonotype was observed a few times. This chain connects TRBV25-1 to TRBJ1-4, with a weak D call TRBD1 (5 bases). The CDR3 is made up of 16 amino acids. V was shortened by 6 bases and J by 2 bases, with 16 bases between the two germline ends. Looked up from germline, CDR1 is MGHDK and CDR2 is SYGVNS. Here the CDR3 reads CASSDPRGRTNEKLFF. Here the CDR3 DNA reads TGTGCCAGCAGCGACCCTCGGGGACGCACTAATGAAAAACTGTTTTTT.

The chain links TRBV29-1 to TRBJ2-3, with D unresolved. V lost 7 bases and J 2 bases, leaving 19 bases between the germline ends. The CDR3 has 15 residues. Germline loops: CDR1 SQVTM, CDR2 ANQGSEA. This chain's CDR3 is CSASFRSDNTDTQYF. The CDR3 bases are TGCAGCGCCAGTTTTAGGAGTGATAACACAGATACGCAGTATTTT.

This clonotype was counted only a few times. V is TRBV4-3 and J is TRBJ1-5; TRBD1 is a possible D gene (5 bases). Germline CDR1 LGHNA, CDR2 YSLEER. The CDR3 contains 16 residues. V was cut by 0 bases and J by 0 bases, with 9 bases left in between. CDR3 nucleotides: TGCGCCAGCAGCCAAGAGGCAGGGCCTAGCAATCAGCCCCAGCATTTT. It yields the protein CASSQEAGPSNQPQHF.

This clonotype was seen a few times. CDR3 sequence: CASSLVTGNTGELFF. The CDR3 bases are TGCGCCAGCAGCTTAGTCACGGGGAACACCGGGGAGCTGTTTTTT. This chain links TRBV5-1 with TRBJ2-2; D is uncertain. Germline CDR1 SGHRS, CDR2 YFSETQ. This CDR3 spans 15 amino acids. The ends were cut back, 2 bases at V and 1 base at J, with 9 bases in the middle. The full variable domain, in which reference TRBV5-1 and TRBJ2-2 provide the parts outside the CDR3, is KAGVTQTPRYLIKTRGQQVTLSCSPISGHRSVSWYQQTPGQGLQFLFEYFSETQRNKGNFPGRFSGRQFSNSRSEMNVSTLELGDSALYLCASSLVTGNTGELFFGEGSRLTVL.

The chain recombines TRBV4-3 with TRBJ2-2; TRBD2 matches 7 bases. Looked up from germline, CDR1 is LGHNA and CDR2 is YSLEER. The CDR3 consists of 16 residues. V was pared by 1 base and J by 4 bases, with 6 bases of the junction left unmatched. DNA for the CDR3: TGCGCCAGCAGCCAAGTTACTCTAGCGGCCACCGGGGAGCTGTTTTTT. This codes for CASSQVTLAATGELFF.

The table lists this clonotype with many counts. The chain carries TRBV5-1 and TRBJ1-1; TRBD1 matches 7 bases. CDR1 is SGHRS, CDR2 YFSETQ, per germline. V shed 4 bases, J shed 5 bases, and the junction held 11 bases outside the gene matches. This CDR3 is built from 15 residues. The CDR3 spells CASSPTTGVSTEAFF. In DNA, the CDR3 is TGCGCCAGCAGCCCAACCACAGGGGTTTCGACTGAAGCTTTCTTT.

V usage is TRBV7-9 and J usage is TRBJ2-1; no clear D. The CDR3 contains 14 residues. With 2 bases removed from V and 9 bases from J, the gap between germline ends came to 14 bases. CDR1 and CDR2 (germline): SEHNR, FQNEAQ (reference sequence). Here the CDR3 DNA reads TGTGCCAGCAGCTTAAGTGCTGATGCTCGTGAGCAGTTCTTC. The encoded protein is CASSLSADAREQFF. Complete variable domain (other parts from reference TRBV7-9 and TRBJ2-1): DTGVSQNPRHKITKRGQNVTFRCDPISEHNRLYWYRQTLGQGPEFLTYFQNEAQLEKSRLLSDRFSAERPKGSFSTLEIQRTEQGDSAMYLCASSLSADAREQFFGPGTRLTVL.

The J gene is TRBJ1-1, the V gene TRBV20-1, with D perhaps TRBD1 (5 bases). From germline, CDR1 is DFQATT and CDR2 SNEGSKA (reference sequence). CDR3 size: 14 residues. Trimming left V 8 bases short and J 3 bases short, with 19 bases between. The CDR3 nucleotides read TGCAGTCCCTCCTCCGGGACTGAATACACTGAAGCTTTCTTT. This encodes CSPSSGTEYTEAFF.

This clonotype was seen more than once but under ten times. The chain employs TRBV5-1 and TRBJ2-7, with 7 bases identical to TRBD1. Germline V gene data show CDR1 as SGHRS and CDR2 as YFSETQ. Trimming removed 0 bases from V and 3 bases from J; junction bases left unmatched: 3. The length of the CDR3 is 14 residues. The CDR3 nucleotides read TGCGCCAGCAGCTTGGGACAGGGAGTCTACGAGCAGTACTTC. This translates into CASSLGQGVYEQYF.